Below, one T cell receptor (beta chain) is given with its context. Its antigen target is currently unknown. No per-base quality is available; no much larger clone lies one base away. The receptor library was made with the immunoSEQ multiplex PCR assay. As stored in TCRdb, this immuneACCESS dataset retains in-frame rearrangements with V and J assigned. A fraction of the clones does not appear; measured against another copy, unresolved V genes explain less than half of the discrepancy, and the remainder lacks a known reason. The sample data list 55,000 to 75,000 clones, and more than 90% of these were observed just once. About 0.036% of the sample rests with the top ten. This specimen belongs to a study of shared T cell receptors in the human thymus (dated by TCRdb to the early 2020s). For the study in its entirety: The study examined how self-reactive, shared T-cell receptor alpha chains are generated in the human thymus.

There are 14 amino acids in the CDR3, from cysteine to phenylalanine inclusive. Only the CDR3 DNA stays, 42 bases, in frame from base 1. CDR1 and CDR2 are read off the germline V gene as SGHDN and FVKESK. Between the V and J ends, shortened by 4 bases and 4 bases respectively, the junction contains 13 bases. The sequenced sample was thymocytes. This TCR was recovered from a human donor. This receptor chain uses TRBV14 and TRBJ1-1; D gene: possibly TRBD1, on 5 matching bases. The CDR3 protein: CASSLRGVGTEAFF. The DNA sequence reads TGTGCCAGCAGCCTCCGAGGGGTGGGCACTGAAGCTTTCTTT. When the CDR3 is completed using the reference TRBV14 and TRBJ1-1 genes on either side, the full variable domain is EAGVTQFPSHSVIEKGQTVTLRCDPISGHDNLYWYRRVMGKEIKFLLHFVKESKQDESGMPNNRFLAERTGGTYSTLKVQPAELEDSGVYFCASSLRGVGTEAFFGQGTRLTVV.